This TCR beta chain came from a study of blood T cell repertoires in COVID-19. Study in general: The United States, Italy and Spain provided the acute and convalescent COVID-19 samples.

Sequenced by immunoSEQ multiplex PCR; TCRdb stores in-frame clones only, minus some. The table shows 130,000 to 150,000 clones, with approximately 81% occurring only once. This CDR3 region has 14 residues. CDR1 MDHEN and CDR2 SYDVKM come from the germline V gene. Turning to this clone: One end of the junction varies from germline; a read error may be responsible.

The sequenced sample was peripheral blood. The chain couples TRBV28 to TRBJ2-7; D is possibly TRBD2 (7 bases). This TCR was recovered from a human donor with acute or convalescent COVID-19. The donor label of this sample is uncertain. The CDR3 sequence: CASLDGGHSHEQYF. The CDR3 nucleotides are TGTGCCAGCTTAGACGGGGGGCACTCCCACGAGCAGTACTTC.